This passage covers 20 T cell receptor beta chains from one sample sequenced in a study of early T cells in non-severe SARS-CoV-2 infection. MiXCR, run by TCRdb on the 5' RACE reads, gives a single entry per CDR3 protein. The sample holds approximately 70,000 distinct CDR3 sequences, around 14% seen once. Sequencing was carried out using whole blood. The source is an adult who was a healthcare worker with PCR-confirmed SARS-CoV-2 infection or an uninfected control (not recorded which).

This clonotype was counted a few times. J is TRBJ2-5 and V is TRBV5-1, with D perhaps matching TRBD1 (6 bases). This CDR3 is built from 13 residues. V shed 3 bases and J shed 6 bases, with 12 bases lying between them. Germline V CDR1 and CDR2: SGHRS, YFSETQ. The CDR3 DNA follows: TGCGCCAGCAGCTCGATGGGACAACAGACCCAGTACTTC. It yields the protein CASSSMGQQTQYF.

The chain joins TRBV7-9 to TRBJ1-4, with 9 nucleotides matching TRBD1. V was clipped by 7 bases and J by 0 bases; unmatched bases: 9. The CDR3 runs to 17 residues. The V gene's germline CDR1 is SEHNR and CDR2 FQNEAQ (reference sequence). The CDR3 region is CASTPNRGLSTNEKLFF. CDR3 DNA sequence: TGTGCCAGCACCCCAAACAGGGGGCTTTCAACTAATGAAAAACTGTTTTTT.

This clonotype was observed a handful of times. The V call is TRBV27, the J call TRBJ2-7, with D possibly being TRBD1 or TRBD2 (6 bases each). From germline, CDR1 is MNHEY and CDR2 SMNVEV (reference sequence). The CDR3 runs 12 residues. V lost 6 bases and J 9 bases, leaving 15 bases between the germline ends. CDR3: CASSPGAGRQYF. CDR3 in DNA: TGTGCCAGCAGCCCGGGGGCAGGACGGCAGTACTTC.

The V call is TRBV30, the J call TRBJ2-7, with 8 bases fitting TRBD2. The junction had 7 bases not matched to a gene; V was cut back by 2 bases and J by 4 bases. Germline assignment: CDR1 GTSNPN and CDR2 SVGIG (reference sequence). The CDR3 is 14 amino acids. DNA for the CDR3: TGTGCCTGGAGTCCTCTTAGCGGGATATACGAGCAGTACTTC. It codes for CAWSPLSGIYEQYF.

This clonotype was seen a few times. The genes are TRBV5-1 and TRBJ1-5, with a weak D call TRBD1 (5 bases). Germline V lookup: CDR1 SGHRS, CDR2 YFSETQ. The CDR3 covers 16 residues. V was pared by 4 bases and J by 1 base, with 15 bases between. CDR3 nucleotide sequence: TGCGCCAGCAGCGCCGGGCCAGGGACCAGCAATCAGCCCCAGCATTTT. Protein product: CASSAGPGTSNQPQHF.

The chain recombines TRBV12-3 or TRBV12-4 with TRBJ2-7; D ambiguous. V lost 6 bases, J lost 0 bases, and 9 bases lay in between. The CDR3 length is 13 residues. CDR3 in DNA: TGTGCCAGCAGGCGGACGAGCTCCTACGAGCAGTACTTC. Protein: CASRRTSSYEQYF.

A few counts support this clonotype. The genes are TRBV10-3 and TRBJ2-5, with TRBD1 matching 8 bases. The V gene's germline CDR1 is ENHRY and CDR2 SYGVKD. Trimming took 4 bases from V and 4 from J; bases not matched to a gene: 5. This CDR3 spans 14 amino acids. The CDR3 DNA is TGTGCCATCAGTGTTACAGGGACAGGAGAGACCCAGTACTTC. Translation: CAISVTGTGETQYF.

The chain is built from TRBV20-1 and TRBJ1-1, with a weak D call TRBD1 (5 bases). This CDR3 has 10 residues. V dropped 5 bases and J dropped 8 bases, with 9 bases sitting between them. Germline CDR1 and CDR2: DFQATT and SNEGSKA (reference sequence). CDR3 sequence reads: CSAGRGEAFF. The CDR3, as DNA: TGCAGTGCTGGTCGGGGCGAAGCTTTCTTT.

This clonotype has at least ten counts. The CDR3 bases are TGTGCCAGCAGCTTGGCAGCGGGGGGGTATAATGAGCAGTTCTTC. This gives the protein CASSLAAGGYNEQFF. This chain connects TRBV5-6 to TRBJ2-1; 10 positions agree with TRBD2. V lost 0 bases, J lost 7 bases, and 4 bases stayed unmatched. The CDR3 is made up of 15 amino acids. Germline loops: CDR1 SGHDT, CDR2 YYEEEE.

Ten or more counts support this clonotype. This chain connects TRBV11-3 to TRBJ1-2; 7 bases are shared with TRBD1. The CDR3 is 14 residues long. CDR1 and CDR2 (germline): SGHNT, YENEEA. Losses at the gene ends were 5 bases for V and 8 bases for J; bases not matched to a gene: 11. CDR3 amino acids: CASSVAGTAGGYTF. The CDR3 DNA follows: TGTGCCAGCAGCGTTGCCGGGACAGCCGGGGGCTACACCTTC. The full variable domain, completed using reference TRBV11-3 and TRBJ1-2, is EAGVVQSPRYKIIEKKQPVAFWCNPISGHNTLYWYLQNLGQGPELLIRYENEEAVDDSQLPKDRFSAERLKGVDSTLKIQPAELGDSAVYLCASSVAGTAGGYTFGSGTRLTVV.

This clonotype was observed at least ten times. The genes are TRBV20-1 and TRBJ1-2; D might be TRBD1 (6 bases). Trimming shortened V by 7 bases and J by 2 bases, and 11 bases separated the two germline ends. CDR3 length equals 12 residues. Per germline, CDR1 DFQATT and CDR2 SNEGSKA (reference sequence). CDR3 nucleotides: TGCAGTGTAACACAGGGAAACTATGGCTACACCTTC. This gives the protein CSVTQGNYGYTF.

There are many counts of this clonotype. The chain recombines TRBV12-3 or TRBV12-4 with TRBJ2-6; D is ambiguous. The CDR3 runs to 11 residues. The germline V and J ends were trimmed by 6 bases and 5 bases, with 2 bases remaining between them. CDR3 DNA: TGTGCCAGCAGCTGGGCCAACGTCCTGACTTTC. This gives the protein CASSWANVLTF.

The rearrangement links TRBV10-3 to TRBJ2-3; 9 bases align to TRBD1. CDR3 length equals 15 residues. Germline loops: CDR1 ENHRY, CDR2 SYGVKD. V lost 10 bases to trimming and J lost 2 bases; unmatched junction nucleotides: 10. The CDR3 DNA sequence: TGTGCCAGTGCCACAGGGGGCCTTTACACAGATACGCAGTATTTT. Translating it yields CASATGGLYTDTQYF.

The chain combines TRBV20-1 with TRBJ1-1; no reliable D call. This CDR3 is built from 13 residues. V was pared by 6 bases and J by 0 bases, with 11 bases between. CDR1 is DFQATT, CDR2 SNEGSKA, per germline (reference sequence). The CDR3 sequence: CSAPRDMNTEAFF. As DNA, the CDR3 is TGCAGTGCCCCGAGAGACATGAACACTGAAGCTTTCTTT.

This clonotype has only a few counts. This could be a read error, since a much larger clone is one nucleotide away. The CDR3 region is CASSLDSGRTSTGELFF. CDR3 sequence (DNA): TGTGCCAGCAGCTTAGATAGCGGGAGGACGAGCACCGGGGAGCTGTTTTTT. This rearrangement joins TRBV11-2 to TRBJ2-2; 10 nucleotides agree with TRBD2. This CDR3 is built from 17 residues. In germline, CDR1 is SGHAT, CDR2 FQNNGV. J was trimmed by 4 bases and V by 0 bases; bases with no gene match: 5.

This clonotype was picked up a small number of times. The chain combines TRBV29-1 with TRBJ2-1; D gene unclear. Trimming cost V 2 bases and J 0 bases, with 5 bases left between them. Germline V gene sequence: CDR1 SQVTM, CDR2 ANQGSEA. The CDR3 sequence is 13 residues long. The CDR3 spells CSVERLSYNEQFF. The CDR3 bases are TGCAGCGTTGAAAGACTCTCCTACAATGAGCAGTTCTTC.

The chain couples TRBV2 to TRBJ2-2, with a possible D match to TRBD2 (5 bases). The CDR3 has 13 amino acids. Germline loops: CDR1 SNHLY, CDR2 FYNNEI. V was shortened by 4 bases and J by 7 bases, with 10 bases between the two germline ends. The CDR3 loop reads CASSVEGHGELFF. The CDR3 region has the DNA TGTGCCAGCAGTGTCGAGGGCCACGGGGAGCTGTTTTTT.

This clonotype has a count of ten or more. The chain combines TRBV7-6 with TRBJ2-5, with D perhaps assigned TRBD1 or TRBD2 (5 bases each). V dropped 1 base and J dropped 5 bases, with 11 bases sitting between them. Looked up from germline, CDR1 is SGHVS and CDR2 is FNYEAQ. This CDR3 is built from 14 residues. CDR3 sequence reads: CASSLVRGMETQYF. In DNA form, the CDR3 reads TGTGCCAGCAGCTTAGTACGGGGCATGGAGACCCAGTACTTC.

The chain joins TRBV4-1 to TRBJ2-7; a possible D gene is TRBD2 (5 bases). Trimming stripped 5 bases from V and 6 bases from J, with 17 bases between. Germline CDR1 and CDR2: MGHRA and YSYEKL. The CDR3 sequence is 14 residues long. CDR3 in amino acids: CASSSKDYLSEQYF. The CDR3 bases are TGCGCCAGCAGCTCTAAAGACTATCTGAGCGAGCAGTACTTC.

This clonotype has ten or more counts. Here the CDR3 reads CASSSDGFSYEQYF. For the CDR3, the DNA is TGTGCCAGCAGCTCCGACGGGTTTTCCTACGAGCAGTACTTC. V is TRBV7-2 and J is TRBJ2-7; D gene uncertain. The germline CDR1 and CDR2 sequences are SGHTA and FQGNSA. The CDR3 is 14 amino acids. Deletions cut 4 bases from V and 1 base from J, with 11 bases between.